This paragraph covers one T cell receptor beta chain sequence. This clone's antigen is unknown. Base qualities were left out, and no much larger clone turns up one base away. With the immunoSEQ assay, which is a bias-controlled multiplex PCR relying on V- and J-specific primers, TCR beta CDR3 regions were amplified from genomic DNA. In a second PCR step, a proprietary barcode and Illumina adapter sequences were attached to the CDR3 amplicons. CDR3 libraries were sequenced on an Illumina MiSeq instrument. The authors' pipeline ran thus. immunoSEQ Analyzer 3.0 was used for export and quality control, with R Bioconductor and Immunarch used for downstream analyses. Only productive rearrangements in the normalized downsampled data set went into calculating the repertoire metrics. In the normalized cohort, clonotypes with more than 5 templates were defined as pathologically expanded. The Inverse Simpson Index was used to measure repertoire diversity. The non-normalized data set was used for CMV-specificity analyses so that all clonotypes could be captured. TCRdb took this table from immuneACCESS and kept in-frame rearrangements with V and J called. Such tables lack part of the clones; where checked against another copy, unresolved V genes explain under half of the gap, and the rest is unexplained. V and J calls and clone size are as listed in that table; D and trimming were resolved from the DNA. Within this sample are about 12,000 clones, with 40% to 60% of them counted one time only. Roughly 9.7% of the sample is in the top ten clones.

The data derive from a study of T cell clonotyping in hematopoietic cell transplantation listed by TCRdb under 2021. In terms of the full investigation: In the study, around 140 blood samples were gathered from a few dozen consecutive transplant recipients and their related donors. Patients were recruited between September 2015 and January 2017 and followed until late 2020 or death. General findings and caveats noted by the study authors: The sample size was limited and the cells went unsorted, which meant the CD4 and CD8 repertoire contributions could not be told apart. Donor and pretransplant recipient Inverse Simpson Index values predicted broader posttransplant TCR repertoire diversity. After transplant, TCR diversity in recipients dropped, and pathologically expanded clonotypes increased progressively from day 30 to day 180. Just a small fraction of recipient repertoires overlapped with donor repertoires, and more than 97% appeared de novo at the given depth.

Compared with germline, V lacks 2 bases and J lacks 0 bases; bases without a gene match: 11. CDR1 and CDR2, looked up from the germline V gene, are SGHRS and YFSETQ. Spanning cysteine to phenylalanine, the CDR3 consists of 17 amino acids. Solely the CDR3 DNA is kept, with 51 bases framed from the first base. Related transplant donors provided blood samples for TCR beta sequencing. Using Nuclei Lysis Solution, genomic DNA was extracted from unfractionated peripheral blood mononuclear cells that were either fresh or cryopreserved. The sequenced sample was peripheral blood mononuclear cells. This chain joins TRBV5-1 to TRBJ2-7; TRBD1 lines up with 7 middle nucleotides. The clonotype comes from a man aged 50 to 59 in good health. Some clones in this sample may be carry-over from other donors' samples. CDR3 region: CASSLTYRGASSYEQYF. The nucleotides are TGCGCCAGCAGCTTAACTTACAGGGGCGCCAGCTCCTACGAGCAGTACTTC.